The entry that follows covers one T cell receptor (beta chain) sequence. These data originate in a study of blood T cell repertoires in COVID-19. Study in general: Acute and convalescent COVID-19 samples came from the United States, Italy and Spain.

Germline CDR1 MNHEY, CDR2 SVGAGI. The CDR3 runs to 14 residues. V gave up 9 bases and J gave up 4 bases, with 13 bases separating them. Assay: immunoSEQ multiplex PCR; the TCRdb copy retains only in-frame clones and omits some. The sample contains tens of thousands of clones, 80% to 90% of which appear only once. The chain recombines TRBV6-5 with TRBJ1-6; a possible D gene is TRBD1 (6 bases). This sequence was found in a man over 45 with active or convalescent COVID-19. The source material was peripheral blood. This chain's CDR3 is CASRQERYNSPLHF. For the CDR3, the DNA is TGTGCCAGTAGACAGGAGCGTTATAATTCACCCCTCCACTTT.